The present entry profiles one T cell receptor (beta chain) with its context. Deletions cut 2 bases from V and 6 bases from J, with 13 bases between. The germline V gene encodes CDR1 MNHEY and CDR2 SVGEGT. The CDR3 covers 15 residues. This entry comes from a study of blood T cell repertoires in COVID-19. Study-wide background: COVID-19 samples collected from the United States, Italy and Spain covered acute and convalescent phases.

Sequencing used immunoSEQ multiplex PCR; TCRdb keeps in-frame clones, though not all of them. This table holds approximately 200,000 clones, 89% found once. This sequence originates from a woman aged 40-49 years with acute COVID-19. The V call is TRBV6-2 or TRBV6-3, the J call TRBJ1-4; TRBD1 might be the D (5 bases). What was sequenced was PBMCs or T cells enriched from blood (not recorded which). CDR3 region: CASSYAQGGYEKLFF. In DNA, the CDR3 is TGTGCCAGCAGTTACGCCCAGGGTGGTTATGAAAAACTGTTTTTT.